These T cell receptor beta chains were read from a single sample in a study of blood T cell repertoires in COVID-19. Repertoires were generated with immunoSEQ multiplex PCR, while TCRdb's copy carries only in-frame clones and drops some. The table records about 180,000 clones, roughly 77% of them present only once. Sequenced input: peripheral blood. Every receptor here comes from a woman of 80 years or more with COVID-19, enrolled during active disease. Both conserved end residues are part of each CDR3. The order of the fields is V gene, CDR3 length, J gene, CDR3 protein.

V: TRBV2
length: 12
J: TRBJ1-6
CDR3: CASCPGNSPLHF

V: TRBV24-1
length: 16
J: TRBJ2-3
CDR3: CATSDSSRTSTDTQYF

V: TRBV25-1
length: 13
J: TRBJ1-1
CDR3: CASSDVWNTEAFF

V: TRBV9
length: 13
J: TRBJ2-5
CDR3: CASSGPLLETQYF

V: TRBV4-2
length: 12
J: TRBJ1-6
CDR3: CASSQLNSPLHF

V: TRBV6-2/TRBV6-3
length: 14
J: TRBJ1-4
CDR3: CASSYEPGGEKLFF

V: TRBV14
length: 15
J: TRBJ2-2
CDR3: CASSQLDRDTGELFF

V: TRBV7-8
length: 14
J: TRBJ1-5
CDR3: CASSLGQVNQPQHF

V: TRBV7-9
length: 15
J: TRBJ2-1
CDR3: CASSQTSGGENEQFF

V: TRBV7-9
length: 13
J: TRBJ1-1
CDR3: CASSLGQRTEAFF

V: TRBV13
length: 14
J: TRBJ2-1
CDR3: CASSSGTGFDEQFF

V: TRBV2
length: 17
J: TRBJ2-3
CDR3: CASRDPRGAGSADTQYF

V: TRBV19
length: 12
J: TRBJ1-5
CDR3: CAGGQRDQPQHF

V: TRBV3-1/TRBV3-2
length: 14
J: TRBJ2-7
CDR3: CASSRTGRTYEQYF

V: TRBV28
length: 13
J: TRBJ2-3
CDR3: CASSLEGPDTQYF

V: TRBV9
length: 12
J: TRBJ2-3
CDR3: CASSGVTDTQYF

V: TRBV5-8
length: 15
J: TRBJ2-1
CDR3: CASREGTSRSDEQFF

V: TRBV6-5
length: 14
J: TRBJ2-1
CDR3: CASIGQGPYNEQFF

V: TRBV6-5
length: 14
J: TRBJ2-7
CDR3: CASSYLSGGYEQYF

V: TRBV6-5
length: 13
J: TRBJ1-2
CDR3: CASSPITNYGYTF